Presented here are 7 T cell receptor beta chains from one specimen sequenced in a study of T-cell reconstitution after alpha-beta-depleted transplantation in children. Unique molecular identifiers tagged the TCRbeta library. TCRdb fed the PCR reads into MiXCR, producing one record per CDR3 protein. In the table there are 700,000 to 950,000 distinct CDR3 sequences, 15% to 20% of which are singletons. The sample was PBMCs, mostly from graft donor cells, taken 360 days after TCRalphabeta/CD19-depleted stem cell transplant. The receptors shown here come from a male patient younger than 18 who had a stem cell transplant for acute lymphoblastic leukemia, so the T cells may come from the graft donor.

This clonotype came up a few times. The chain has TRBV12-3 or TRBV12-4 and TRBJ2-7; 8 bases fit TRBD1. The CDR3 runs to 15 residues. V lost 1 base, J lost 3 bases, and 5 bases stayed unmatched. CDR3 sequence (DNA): TGTGCCAGCAGTTTAGAGGACAGGGTGGGCTACGAGCAGTACTTC. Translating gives CASSLEDRVGYEQYF.

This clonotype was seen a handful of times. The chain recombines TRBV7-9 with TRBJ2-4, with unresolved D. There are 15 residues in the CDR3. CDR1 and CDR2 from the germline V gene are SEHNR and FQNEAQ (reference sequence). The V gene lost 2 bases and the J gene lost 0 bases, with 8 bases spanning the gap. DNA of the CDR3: TGTGCCAGCAGCTTAAATACCCTAGCCAAAAACATTCAGTACTTC. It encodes CASSLNTLAKNIQYF.

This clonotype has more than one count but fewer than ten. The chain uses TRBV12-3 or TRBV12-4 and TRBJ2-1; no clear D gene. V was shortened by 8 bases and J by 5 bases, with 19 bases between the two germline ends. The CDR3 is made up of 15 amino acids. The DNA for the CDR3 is TGTGCCAGCGGACGTCTAACATTGGGCCACAATGAGCAGTTCTTC. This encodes CASGRLTLGHNEQFF.

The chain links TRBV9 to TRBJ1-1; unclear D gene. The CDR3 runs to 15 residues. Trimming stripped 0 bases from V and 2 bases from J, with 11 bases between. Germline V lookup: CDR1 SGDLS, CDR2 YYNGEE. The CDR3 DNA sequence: TGTGCCAGCAGCGTAGAGGCAGAGCCAAACACTGAAGCTTTCTTT. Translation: CASSVEAEPNTEAFF. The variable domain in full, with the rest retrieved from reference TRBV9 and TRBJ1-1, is DSGVTQTPKHLITATGQRVTLRCSPRSGDLSVYWYQQSLDQGLQFLIQYYNGEERAKGNILERFSAQQFPDLHSELNLSSLELGDSALYFCASSVEAEPNTEAFFGQGTRLTVV.

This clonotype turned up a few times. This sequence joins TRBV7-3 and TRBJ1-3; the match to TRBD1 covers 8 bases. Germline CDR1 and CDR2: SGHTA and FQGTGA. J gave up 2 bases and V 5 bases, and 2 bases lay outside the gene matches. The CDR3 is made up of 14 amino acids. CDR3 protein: CASSRTGPGNTIYF. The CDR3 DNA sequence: TGTGCCAGCAGCCGGACAGGGCCTGGAAACACCATATATTTT.

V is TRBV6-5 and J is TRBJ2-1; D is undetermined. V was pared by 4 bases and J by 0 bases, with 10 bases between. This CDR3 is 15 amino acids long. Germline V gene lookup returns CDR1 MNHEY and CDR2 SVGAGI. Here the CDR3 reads CASSWKHGSYNEQFF. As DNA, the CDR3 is TGTGCCAGCAGTTGGAAGCATGGCTCCTACAATGAGCAGTTCTTC.

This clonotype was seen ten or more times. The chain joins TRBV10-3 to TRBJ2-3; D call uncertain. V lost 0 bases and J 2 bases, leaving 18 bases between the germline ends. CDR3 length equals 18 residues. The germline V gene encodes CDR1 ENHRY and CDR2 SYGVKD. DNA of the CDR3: TGTGCCATCAGTGAGTCCAGGATACTACTAACCTTCACAGATACGCAGTATTTT. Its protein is CAISESRILLTFTDTQYF.